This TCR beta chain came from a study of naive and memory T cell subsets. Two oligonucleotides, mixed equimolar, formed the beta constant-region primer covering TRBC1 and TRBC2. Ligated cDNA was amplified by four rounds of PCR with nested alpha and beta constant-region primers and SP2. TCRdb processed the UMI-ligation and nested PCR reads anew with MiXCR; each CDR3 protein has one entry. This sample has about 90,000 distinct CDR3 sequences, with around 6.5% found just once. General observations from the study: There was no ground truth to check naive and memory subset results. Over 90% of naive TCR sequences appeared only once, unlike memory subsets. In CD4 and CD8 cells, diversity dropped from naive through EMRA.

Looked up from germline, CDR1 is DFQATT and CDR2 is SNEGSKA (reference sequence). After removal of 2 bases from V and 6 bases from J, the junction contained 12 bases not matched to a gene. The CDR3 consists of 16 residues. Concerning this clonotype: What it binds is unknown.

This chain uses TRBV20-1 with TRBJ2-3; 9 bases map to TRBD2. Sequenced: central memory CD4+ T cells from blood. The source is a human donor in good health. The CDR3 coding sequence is TGCAGTGCTAGAACCCGGACTAGCGCCCAGGCGGATACGCAGTATTTT. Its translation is CSARTRTSAQADTQYF.